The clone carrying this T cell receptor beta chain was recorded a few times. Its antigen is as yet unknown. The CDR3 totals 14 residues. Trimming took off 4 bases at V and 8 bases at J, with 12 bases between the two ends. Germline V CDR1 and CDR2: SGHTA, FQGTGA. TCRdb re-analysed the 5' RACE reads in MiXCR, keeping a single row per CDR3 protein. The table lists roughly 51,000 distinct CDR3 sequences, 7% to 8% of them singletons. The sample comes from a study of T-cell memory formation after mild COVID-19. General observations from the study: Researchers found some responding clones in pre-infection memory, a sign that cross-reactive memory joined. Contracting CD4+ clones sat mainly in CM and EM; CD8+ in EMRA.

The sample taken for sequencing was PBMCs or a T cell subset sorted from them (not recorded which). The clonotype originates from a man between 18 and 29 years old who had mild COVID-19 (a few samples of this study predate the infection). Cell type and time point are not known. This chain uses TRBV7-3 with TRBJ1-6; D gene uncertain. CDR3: CASSSGSPDSPLHF. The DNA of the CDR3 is TGTGCCAGCAGCTCCGGGTCGCCGGATTCACCCCTCCACTTT.